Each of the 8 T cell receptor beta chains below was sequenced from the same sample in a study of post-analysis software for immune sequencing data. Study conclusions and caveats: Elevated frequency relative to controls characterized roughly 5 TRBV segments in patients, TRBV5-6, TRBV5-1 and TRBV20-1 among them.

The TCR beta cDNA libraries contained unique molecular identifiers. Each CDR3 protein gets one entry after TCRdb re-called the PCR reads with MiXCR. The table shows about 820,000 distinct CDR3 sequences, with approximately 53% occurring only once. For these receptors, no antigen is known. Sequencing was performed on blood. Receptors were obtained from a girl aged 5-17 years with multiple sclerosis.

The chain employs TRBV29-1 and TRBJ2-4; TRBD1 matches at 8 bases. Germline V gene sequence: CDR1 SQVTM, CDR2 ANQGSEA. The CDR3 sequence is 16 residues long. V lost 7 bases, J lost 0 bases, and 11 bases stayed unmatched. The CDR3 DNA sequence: TGCAGCGCTGTAGGGACAGGACTGATAGCCAAAAACATTCAGTACTTC. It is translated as CSAVGTGLIAKNIQYF.

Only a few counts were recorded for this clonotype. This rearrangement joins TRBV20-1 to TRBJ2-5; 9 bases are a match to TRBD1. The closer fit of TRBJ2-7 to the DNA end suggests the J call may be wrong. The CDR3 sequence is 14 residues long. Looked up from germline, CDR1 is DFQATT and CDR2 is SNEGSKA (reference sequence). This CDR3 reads CSVQTGTGHYEQYF. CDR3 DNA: TGCAGTGTCCAAACCGGGACAGGGCACTACGAGCAGTACTTC.

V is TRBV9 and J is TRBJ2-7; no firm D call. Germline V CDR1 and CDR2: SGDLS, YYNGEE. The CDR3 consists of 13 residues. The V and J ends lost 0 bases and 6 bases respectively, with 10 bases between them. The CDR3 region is CASSVAHISEQYF. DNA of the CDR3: TGTGCCAGCAGCGTAGCCCACATCTCCGAGCAGTACTTC.

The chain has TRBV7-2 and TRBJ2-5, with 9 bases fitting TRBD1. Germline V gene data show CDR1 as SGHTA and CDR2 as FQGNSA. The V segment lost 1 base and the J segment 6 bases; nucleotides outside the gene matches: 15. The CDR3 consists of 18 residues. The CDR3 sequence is CASSLGPTGGTGPKTQYF. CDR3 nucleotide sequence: TGTGCCAGCAGCTTAGGACCTACGGGCGGGACAGGGCCAAAGACCCAGTACTTC.

The CDR3 bases are TGTGCCAGCAGCTTAATGGGCGGGAGCCCGTCCTACAATGAGCAGTACTTC. Residues: CASSLMGGSPSYNEQYF. The chain recombines TRBV7-3 with TRBJ2-5; 7 bases fit TRBD2. The length of the CDR3 is 17 residues. In germline, CDR1 is SGHTA, CDR2 FQGTGA. V lost 1 base, J lost 11 bases, and 19 bases stayed unmatched.

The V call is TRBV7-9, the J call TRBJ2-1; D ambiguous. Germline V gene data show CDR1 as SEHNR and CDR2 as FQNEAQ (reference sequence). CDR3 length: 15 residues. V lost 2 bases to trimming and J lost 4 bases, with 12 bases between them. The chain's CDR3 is CASSLTEVSYNEQFF. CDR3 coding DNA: TGTGCCAGCAGCTTAACCGAGGTTTCGTACAATGAGCAGTTCTTC.

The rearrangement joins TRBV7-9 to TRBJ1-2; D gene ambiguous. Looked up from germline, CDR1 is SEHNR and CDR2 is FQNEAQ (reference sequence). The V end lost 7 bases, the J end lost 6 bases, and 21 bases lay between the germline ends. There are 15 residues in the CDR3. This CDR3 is CASIAIQYPRNGYTF. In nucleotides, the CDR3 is TGTGCCAGCATCGCCATACAGTACCCCAGGAATGGCTACACCTTC. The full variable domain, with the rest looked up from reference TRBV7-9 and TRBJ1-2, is DTGVSQNPRHKITKRGQNVTFRCDPISEHNRLYWYRQTLGQGPEFLTYFQNEAQLEKSRLLSDRFSAERPKGSFSTLEIQRTEQGDSAMYLCASIAIQYPRNGYTFGSGTRLTVV.

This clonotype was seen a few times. The DNA of the CDR3 is TGTGCCAGCTCACCGGGACAGGGGCCAGATACGCAGTATTTT. It translates to CASSPGQGPDTQYF. The chain joins TRBV18 to TRBJ2-3; 10 bases align to TRBD1. The germline gives CDR1 KGHSH, CDR2 LQKENI. This CDR3 spans 14 amino acids. J lost 4 bases, V lost 3 bases, and 1 base had no gene match.